This TCR beta chain was recovered during a study of blood T cell repertoires in COVID-19. Study information: The United States, Italy and Spain were the sources of the acute and convalescent COVID-19 samples.

The CDR3 contains 16 residues. Looked up from germline, CDR1 is MNHEY and CDR2 is SVGEGT. V shed 2 bases, J shed 3 bases, and the junction held 6 bases outside the gene matches. This clone occurred a few times. The table came from immunoSEQ multiplex PCR; TCRdb's copy has only in-frame clones and leaves some out. Seen here are approximately 130,000 clones, roughly four fifths observed once, and the top ten hold around 10%. The receptor was isolated from a human donor in a cohort sampled during active COVID-19. The chain couples TRBV6-2 or TRBV6-3 to TRBJ1-2; TRBD1 aligns across 10 bases. The material sequenced was peripheral blood. CDR3 nucleotides: TGTGCCAGCAGTTACGCGACAGGGGGCTTGGACTATGGCTACACCTTC. Translated: CASSYATGGLDYGYTF.